Below, 9 T cell receptor beta chains from the same sample are listed, as sequenced in a study of response to subunit inactivated influenza vaccine. One entry per CDR3 protein, called by TCRdb with MiXCR from the RT-PCR reads. The table has roughly 620,000 distinct CDR3 sequences, around 11% seen once. The sample was also reused in another study, on T cells expressing NK-cell markers. As reported in that work: Synthesis of TCR beta cDNA relied on 5'RACE template switching carrying UMIs.

This specimen consisted of PBMCs from blood, obtained on the day of vaccination. The receptors here all came from a man aged 45-65 years who received an inactivated influenza vaccine.

This clonotype was seen more than once but under ten times. The chain carries TRBV5-1 and TRBJ2-1; no clear D. The CDR3 length is 14 residues. V lost 4 bases to trimming and J lost 0 bases, with 8 bases between them. Germline values: CDR1 SGHRS, CDR2 YFSETQ. The CDR3 here is CASSAFVSYNEQFF. DNA of the CDR3: TGCGCCAGCAGCGCCTTCGTCTCCTACAATGAGCAGTTCTTC.

This chain links TRBV18 with TRBJ2-1; 10 positions agree with TRBD1. The CDR3 runs to 15 residues. The germline V gene encodes CDR1 KGHSH and CDR2 LQKENI. J gave up 6 bases and V 2 bases, and 4 bases lay outside the gene matches. CDR3 bases: TGTGCCAGCTCACCAGGGGGACAGGGGATCAATGAGCAGTTCTTC. Residues: CASSPGGQGINEQFF.

This clonotype was detected a few times. The chain recombines TRBV5-1 with TRBJ1-1; D unresolved. Germline V gives CDR1 SGHRS, CDR2 YFSETQ. The V and J ends lost 4 bases and 1 base respectively, with 14 bases between them. This CDR3 region has 15 residues. The CDR3 DNA reads as TGCGCCAGCAGCCTCCTTCCGGGAAAGAACACTGAAGCTTTCTTT. It specifies CASSLLPGKNTEAFF.

This clonotype was seen only a few times. The gene calls are TRBV6-1 and TRBJ1-5, with D possibly being TRBD1 (5 bases). Trimming took 2 bases from V and 5 from J, leaving 7 bases between them. In germline, CDR1 is MNHNS, CDR2 SASEGT. CDR3 length equals 13 residues. CDR3: CASSEYRYQPQHF. The CDR3, as DNA: TGTGCCAGCAGTGAATACAGGTATCAGCCCCAGCATTTT.

This clonotype came up many times. This chain joins TRBV20-1 and TRBJ2-2, with TRBD2 matching over 7 bases. Looked up from germline, CDR1 is DFQATT and CDR2 is SNEGSKA (reference sequence). The junction had 9 bases not matched to a gene; V was cut back by 6 bases and J by 5 bases. The CDR3 has 14 residues. The CDR3 region is CSAGRTGGTGELFF. CDR3 nucleotide sequence: TGCAGTGCCGGGAGGACGGGCGGGACCGGGGAGCTGTTTTTT.

This chain connects TRBV4-1 to TRBJ2-5; D gene unclear. The V end was cut by 2 bases, the J end by 5 bases, with 15 bases between. There are 15 residues in the CDR3. Germline V gene lookup returns CDR1 MGHRA and CDR2 YSYEKL. For the CDR3, the DNA is TGCGCCAGCAGCCAATCGCGGTCCACCCTGGAGACCCAGTACTTC. Its translation is CASSQSRSTLETQYF.

This chain joins TRBV6-2 or TRBV6-3 and TRBJ2-7, with TRBD1 as a possible D gene (5 bases). This CDR3 comprises 12 residues. Germline values: CDR1 MNHEY, CDR2 SVGEGT. The V end lost 8 bases, the J end lost 3 bases, and 11 bases lay between the germline ends. The CDR3 coding sequence is TGTGCCAGCGGAGACAGTCGCTACGAGCAGTACTTC. Protein: CASGDSRYEQYF.

This clonotype turned up a few times. The V gene is TRBV5-1, the J gene TRBJ2-7, with D perhaps matching TRBD2 (5 bases). The germline CDR1 and CDR2 sequences are SGHRS and YFSETQ. V was shortened by 1 base and J by 5 bases, with 10 bases between the two germline ends. This CDR3 spans 13 amino acids. DNA of the CDR3: TGCGCCAGCAGCTTGTTCGGGGTGGACGAGCAGTACTTC. Its translation is CASSLFGVDEQYF.

The CDR3 reads CASSSQYLNTGELFF. CDR3 DNA: TGTGCCAGCAGCTCTCAATACTTGAACACCGGGGAGCTGTTTTTT. This chain uses TRBV12-3 or TRBV12-4 with TRBJ2-2; unclear D gene. The CDR3 sequence is 15 residues long. V was pared by 6 bases and J by 1 base, with 12 bases between.